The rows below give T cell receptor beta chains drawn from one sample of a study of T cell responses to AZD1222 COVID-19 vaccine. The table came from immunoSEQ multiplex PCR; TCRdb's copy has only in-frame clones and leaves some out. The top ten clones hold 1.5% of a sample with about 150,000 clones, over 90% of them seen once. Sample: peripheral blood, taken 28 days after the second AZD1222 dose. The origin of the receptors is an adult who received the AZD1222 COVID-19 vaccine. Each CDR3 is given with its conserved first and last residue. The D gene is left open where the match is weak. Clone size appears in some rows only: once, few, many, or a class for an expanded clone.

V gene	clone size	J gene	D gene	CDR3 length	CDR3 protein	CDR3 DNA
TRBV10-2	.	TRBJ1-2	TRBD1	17	CASSETLPGQGLYGYTF	TGCGCCAGCAGTGAGACATTACCGGGACAGGGGCTCTATGGCTACACCTTC
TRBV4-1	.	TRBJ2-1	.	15	CASSQGIKSVDEQFF	TGCGCCAGCAGCCAAGGAATTAAGAGCGTCGATGAGCAGTTCTTC
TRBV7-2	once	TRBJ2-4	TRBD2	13	CASSFGTNNIQYF	TGTGCCAGCAGCTTCGGGACTAACAACATTCAGTACTTC
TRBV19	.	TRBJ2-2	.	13	CASSLMNTGELFF	TGTGCCAGTTCCCTAATGAACACCGGGGAGCTGTTTTTT
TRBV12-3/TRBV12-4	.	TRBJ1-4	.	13	CASSHPPVEKLFF	TGTGCCAGCAGTCACCCCCCGGTGGAAAAACTGTTTTTT
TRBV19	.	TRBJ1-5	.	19	CASSIGDYRGMGSNQPQHF	TGTGCCAGTAGTATAGGGGACTATCGTGGAATGGGGAGCAATCAGCCCCAGCATTTT
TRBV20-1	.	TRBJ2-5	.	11	CSAIKSETQYF	TGCAGTGCTATCAAATCGGAGACCCAGTACTTC
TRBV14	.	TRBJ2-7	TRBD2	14	CASRLTSGAGEQYF	TGTGCCAGCAGACTTACTAGCGGGGCTGGCGAGCAGTACTTC
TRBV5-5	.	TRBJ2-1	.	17	CASSLRVLGAGYNEQFF	TGTGCCAGCAGCTTGAGGGTTTTGGGGGCTGGCTACAATGAGCAGTTCTTC
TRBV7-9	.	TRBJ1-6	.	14	CASSSDTGFSPLHF	TGTGCCAGCAGTTCAGATACAGGGTTTTCACCCCTCCACTTT
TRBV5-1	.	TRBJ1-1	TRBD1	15	CASSLAGDRKPEAFF	TGCGCCAGCAGCTTGGCGGGGGACAGGAAACCTGAAGCTTTCTTT
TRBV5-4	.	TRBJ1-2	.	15	CASSLETGVVRGYTF	TGTGCCAGCAGCTTGGAGACGGGGGTAGTTAGGGGCTACACCTTC
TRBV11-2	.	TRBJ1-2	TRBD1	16	CASRPVRDSTNYGYTF	TGTGCCAGCAGACCAGTTAGGGACAGCACTAACTATGGCTACACCTTC
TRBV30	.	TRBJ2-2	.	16	CAWSPSLLSDTGELFF	TGTGCCTGGAGTCCCAGTCTACTTTCCGACACCGGGGAGCTGTTTTTT
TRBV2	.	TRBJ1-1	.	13	CASSEDVNTEAFF	TGTGCCAGCAGTGAGGACGTGAACACTGAAGCTTTCTTT
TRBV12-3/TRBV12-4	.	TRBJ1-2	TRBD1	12	CASSWTGYGYTF	TGTGCCAGCAGTTGGACAGGCTATGGCTACACCTTC
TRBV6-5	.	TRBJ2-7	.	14	CASSYDRLTYEQYF	TGTGCCAGCAGTTACGACAGGCTTACCTACGAGCAGTACTTC
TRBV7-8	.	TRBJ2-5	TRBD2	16	CASSLEVPSGQETQYF	TGTGCCAGCAGCTTAGAAGTTCCTAGCGGCCAAGAGACCCAGTACTTC
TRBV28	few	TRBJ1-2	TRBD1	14	CASRTPGTGNGYTF	TGTGCCAGCAGAACCCCGGGGACAGGAAATGGCTACACCTTC
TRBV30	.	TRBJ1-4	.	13	CAGGAGSGEKLFF	TGTGCTGGAGGGGCAGGCTCGGGGGAAAAACTGTTTTTT
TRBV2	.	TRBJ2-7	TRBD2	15	CASSPSPSGAYEQYF	TGTGCCAGCAGCCCCTCACCTAGCGGAGCCTACGAGCAGTACTTC
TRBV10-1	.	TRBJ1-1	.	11	CASGRGTEAFF	TGCGCCAGCGGGAGGGGCACTGAAGCTTTCTTT
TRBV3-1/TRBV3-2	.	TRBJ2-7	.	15	CASSQGGGARYEQYF	TGTGCCAGCAGCCAAGGGGGCGGGGCTCGGTACGAGCAGTACTTC
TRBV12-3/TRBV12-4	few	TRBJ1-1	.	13	CASKTQGNTEAFF	TGTGCCAGCAAAACGCAGGGAAACACTGAAGCTTTCTTT
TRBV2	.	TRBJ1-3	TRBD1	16	CASSPNGGTGWNTIYF	TGTGCCAGCAGTCCTAATGGGGGGACAGGATGGAACACCATATATTTT
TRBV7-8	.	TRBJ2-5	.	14	CASSLGRQQETQYF	TGTGCCAGCAGCTTAGGGCGACAGCAAGAGACCCAGTACTTC
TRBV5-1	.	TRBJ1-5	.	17	CASSLADTDLSNQPQHF	TGCGCCAGCAGCTTGGCCGACACAGATCTTAGCAATCAGCCCCAGCATTTT
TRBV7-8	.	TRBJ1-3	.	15	CASSPGSTSGNTIYF	TGTGCCAGCAGCCCGGGTTCGACCTCTGGAAACACCATATATTTT
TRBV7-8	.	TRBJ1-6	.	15	CASSLAQGVNSPLHF	TGTGCCAGCAGCTTAGCGCAGGGCGTAAATTCACCCCTCCACTTT
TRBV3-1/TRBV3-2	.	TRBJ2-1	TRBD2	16	CASSLTSGGIYNEQFF	TGTGCCAGCAGCCTAACTAGCGGGGGGATCTACAATGAGCAGTTCTTC
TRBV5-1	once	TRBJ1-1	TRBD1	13	CASSLQGYTEAFF	TGCGCCAGCAGCTTACAGGGGTACACTGAAGCTTTCTTT
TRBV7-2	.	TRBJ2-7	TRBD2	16	CASSYRGGTSSYEQYF	TGTGCCAGCAGCTACCGGGGGGGCACAAGCTCCTACGAGCAGTACTTC
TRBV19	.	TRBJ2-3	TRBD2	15	CASSIPSGSTDTQYF	TGTGCCAGTAGTATTCCTAGCGGGAGCACAGATACGCAGTATTTT
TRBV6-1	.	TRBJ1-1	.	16	CASSESRGLMNTEAFF	TGTGCCAGCAGTGAATCGAGGGGATTGATGAACACTGAAGCTTTCTTT
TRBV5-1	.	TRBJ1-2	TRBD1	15	CASSLEHRGKEGYTF	TGCGCCAGCAGCTTGGAGCACAGGGGAAAGGAAGGCTACACCTTC
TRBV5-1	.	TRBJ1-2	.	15	CASSADSSLVEGYTF	TGCGCCAGCAGCGCCGACAGTAGTTTGGTGGAGGGCTACACCTTC
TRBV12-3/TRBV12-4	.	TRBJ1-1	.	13	CASSLIGVTEAFF	TGTGCCAGCAGTTTGATAGGTGTGACTGAAGCTTTCTTT
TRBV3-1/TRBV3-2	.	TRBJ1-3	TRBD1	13	CASSPAGQGAPYF	TGTGCCAGCAGCCCCGCCGGACAGGGGGCCCCATATTTT
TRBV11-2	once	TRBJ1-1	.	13	CASSLERGTEAFF	TGTGCCAGCAGCTTAGAGAGGGGCACTGAAGCTTTCTTT
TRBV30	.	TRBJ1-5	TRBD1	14	CAWSVQGGNQPQHF	TGTGCCTGGAGTGTACAGGGGGGGAATCAGCCCCAGCATTTT
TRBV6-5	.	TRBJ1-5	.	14	CASSPGGYGQPQHF	TGTGCCAGCAGTCCCGGGGGATATGGTCAGCCCCAGCATTTT
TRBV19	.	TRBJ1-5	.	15	CASEAVPYSNQPQHF	TGTGCCAGTGAGGCGGTTCCGTATAGCAATCAGCCCCAGCATTTT
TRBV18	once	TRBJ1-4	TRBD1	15	CASSLQGDTNEKLFF	TGTGCCAGCTCACTACAGGGGGATACTAATGAAAAACTGTTTTTT
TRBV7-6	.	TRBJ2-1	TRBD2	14	CASSSRTSGGAKFF	TGTGCCAGCAGCTCGAGGACTAGCGGGGGGGCTAAGTTCTTC
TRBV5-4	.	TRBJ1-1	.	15	CASSPWDQRDTEAFF	TGTGCCAGCAGCCCCTGGGACCAACGGGACACTGAAGCTTTCTTT
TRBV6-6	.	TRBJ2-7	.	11	CASSPLYEQYF	TGTGCCAGCAGCCCTTTGTACGAGCAGTACTTC
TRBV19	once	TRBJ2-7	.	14	CASSWGGPPYEQYF	TGTGCCAGTAGTTGGGGGGGCCCTCCCTACGAGCAGTACTTC
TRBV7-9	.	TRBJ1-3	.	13	CASSLSYGNTIYF	TGTGCCAGCAGCTTAAGCTACGGAAACACCATATATTTT
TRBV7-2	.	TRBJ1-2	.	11	CASSFHRENTF	TGTGCCAGCAGCTTTCACAGGGAAAACACCTTC
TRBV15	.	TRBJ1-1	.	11	CAISRRTEAFF	TGTGCCATAAGTCGGAGGACTGAAGCTTTCTTT
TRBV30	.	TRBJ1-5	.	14	CAWNGGQINQPQHF	TGTGCCTGGAACGGGGGACAAATTAATCAGCCCCAGCATTTT
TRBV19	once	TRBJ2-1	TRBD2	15	CASSIVAGAYNEQFF	TGTGCCAGTAGTATAGTAGCGGGAGCTTACAATGAGCAGTTCTTC